Listed here are 12 T cell receptor beta chains from one sample, sequenced in a study of radiotherapy plus CTLA-4 blockade in lung cancer. The repertoire was sequenced with immunoSEQ multiplex PCR; TCRdb's copy has only in-frame clones and lacks some. In the table there are more than 40,000 clones, roughly four fifths of which are singletons. The sample was peripheral blood, taken from a patient treated with radiotherapy plus ipilimumab. The origin of the receptors is a human donor with non-small cell lung cancer who had stable disease on radiotherapy plus ipilimumab.

The chain uses TRBV28 and TRBJ1-5, with D perhaps TRBD1 (6 bases). The germline CDR1 and CDR2 sequences are MDHEN and SYDVKM. The CDR3 length is 14 residues. Trimming cost V 7 bases and J 6 bases, with 16 bases left between them. CDR3 in DNA: TGTGCCAGCACCCGGGGGGGGCAGGCTCAGCCCCAGCATTTT. It codes for CASTRGGQAQPQHF.

The chain links TRBV28 to TRBJ2-5; 9 bases are shared with TRBD1. Trimming took 3 bases from V and 10 from J; bases not matched to a gene: 9. The germline V gene has CDR1 MDHEN and CDR2 SYDVKM. CDR3 size: 14 residues. CDR3 protein: CASSLESTGGGQYF. CDR3 in DNA: TGTGCCAGCAGTTTGGAATCTACAGGGGGCGGCCAGTACTTC.

CDR3 region: CASSPPQGRYTEAFF. The CDR3 region has the DNA TGTGCCAGCAGTCCTCCACAGGGAAGATACACTGAAGCTTTCTTT. The rearrangement links TRBV7-2 to TRBJ1-1, with a possible D match to TRBD1 (6 bases). Trimming cost V 6 bases and J 3 bases, with 17 bases left between them. The CDR3 is 15 amino acids. Per the germline V gene, CDR1 is SGHTA and CDR2 is FQGNSA. The full variable domain, its missing parts supplied by reference TRBV7-2 and TRBJ1-1, is GAGVSQSPSNKVTEKGKDVELRCDPISGHTALYWYRQSLGQGLEFLIYFQGNSAPDKSGLPSDRFSAERTGGSVSTLTIQRTQQEDSAVYLCASSPPQGRYTEAFFGQGTRLTVV.

The chain couples TRBV21-1 to TRBJ2-7; the table's D call of TRBD2 was not tested on the DNA. TRBV21-1 corresponds to a pseudogene. CDR3 length equals 21 residues. CDR3 protein: CASSKVGRRLAGKARPYEQYF. CDR3 in DNA: TGTGCCAGCAGCAAAGTGGGGCGTCGACTAGCGGGAAAAGCTCGCCCCTACGAGCAGTACTTC.

The V and J genes are TRBV7-2 and TRBJ2-1; 12 bases line up with TRBD2. The V gene end was trimmed by 5 bases and the J gene end by 2 bases; junction bases not matched to a gene: 13. This CDR3 spans 19 amino acids. In germline, CDR1 is SGHTA, CDR2 FQGNSA. The CDR3 loop reads CASSPSARLAGATYNEQFF. The CDR3 nucleotides read TGTGCCAGCAGCCCAAGCGCCAGACTAGCGGGAGCCACCTACAATGAGCAGTTCTTC.

The count of this clone is one. V and J are TRBV9 and TRBJ2-2; TRBD1 agrees at 8 bases. There are 16 residues in the CDR3. V was clipped by 0 bases and J by 5 bases; unmatched bases: 6. CDR1 and CDR2 (germline): SGDLS, YYNGEE. The CDR3 spells CASSVDGTGRTGELFF. The CDR3 coding sequence is TGTGCCAGCAGCGTAGACGGGACAGGTCGTACCGGGGAGCTGTTTTTT.

The V gene is TRBV20-1, the J gene TRBJ2-1; D uncertain. CDR1 and CDR2 from the germline V gene are DFQATT and SNEGSKA (reference sequence). The CDR3 spans 8 residues. Trimming took 3 bases from V and 14 from J, leaving 5 bases between them. CDR3 protein: CSASREFF. The DNA for the CDR3 is TGCAGTGCTAGTCGGGAGTTCTTC.

This clone was counted a few times. This sequence joins TRBV6-5 and TRBJ1-2, with a possible D match to TRBD1 (5 bases). The CDR3 contains 16 residues. Germline V gene sequence: CDR1 MNHEY, CDR2 SVGAGI. Trimming cost V 4 bases and J 8 bases, with 23 bases left between them. CDR3 nucleotides: TGTGCCAGCAGTTCCCCTCGTATAATAGGGGTTGTAGGCTACACCTTC. The encoded protein is CASSSPRIIGVVGYTF.

The chain couples TRBV28 to TRBJ1-2; TRBD1 matches 7 bases. This CDR3 has 15 residues. V lost 6 bases to trimming and J lost 2 bases; unmatched junction nucleotides: 9. Germline V lookup: CDR1 MDHEN, CDR2 SYDVKM. The CDR3, as DNA: TGTGCCAGCAGCCCCTTCGACAGGGTAAACTATGGCTACACCTTC. Its protein is CASSPFDRVNYGYTF.

This clone was picked up one time. This chain uses TRBV5-1 with TRBJ2-5; the D gene is possibly TRBD2 (5 bases). The CDR3 runs 13 residues. The germline V and J ends were trimmed by 0 bases and 4 bases, with 7 bases remaining between them. CDR1 is SGHRS, CDR2 YFSETQ, per germline. The CDR3 nucleotides read TGCGCCAGCAGCTTGGAACGGGGAGAGACCCAGTACTTC. This gives the protein CASSLERGETQYF.

The chain couples TRBV7-2 to TRBJ2-5, with D unresolved. The germline V gene has CDR1 SGHTA and CDR2 FQGNSA. The CDR3 runs 14 residues. V was shortened by 5 bases and J by 2 bases, with 12 bases between the two germline ends. The CDR3 DNA reads as TGTGCCAGCAGCCCCTACCAGGTTCAAGAGACCCAGTACTTC. It specifies CASSPYQVQETQYF. The full variable domain, in which reference TRBV7-2 and TRBJ2-5 provide the parts outside the CDR3, is GAGVSQSPSNKVTEKGKDVELRCDPISGHTALYWYRQSLGQGLEFLIYFQGNSAPDKSGLPSDRFSAERTGGSVSTLTIQRTQQEDSAVYLCASSPYQVQETQYFGPGTRLLVL.

The J gene is TRBJ2-1, the V gene TRBV28, with D possibly matching TRBD2 (5 bases). CDR1 MDHEN and CDR2 SYDVKM come from the germline V gene. The CDR3 runs to 15 residues. The V end lost 2 bases, the J end lost 6 bases, and 14 bases lay between the germline ends. The CDR3: CASSLLLAGSNEQFF. In DNA form, the CDR3 reads TGTGCCAGCAGTTTACTCCTAGCTGGGTCCAATGAGCAGTTCTTC.